A single sample is the source of the 2 T cell receptor beta chains below, sequenced in a study of Ad26.COV2.S vaccination and SARS-CoV-2 variants. The table came from immunoSEQ multiplex PCR; TCRdb's copy has only in-frame clones and leaves some out. The sample has 180,000 or so clones, roughly 89% seen once. Sequenced here: peripheral blood, sampled after recovery from COVID-19. The origin of the receptors is a human donor who had recovered from COVID-19.

CDR3 DNA: TGTGCCAGCAGCCTCCGGGGGCAGAGTAATTCACCCCTCCACTTT. Protein product: CASSLRGQSNSPLHF. The chain couples TRBV11-2 to TRBJ1-6; D is perhaps TRBD1 (6 bases). V lost 5 bases and J lost 6, with 14 bases in between. From germline, CDR1 is SGHAT and CDR2 FQNNGV. This CDR3 spans 15 amino acids.

V and J are TRBV28 and TRBJ2-6, with D possibly being TRBD1 or TRBD2 (5 bases each). V lost 4 bases to trimming and J lost 4 bases, with 11 bases between them. Germline values: CDR1 MDHEN, CDR2 SYDVKM. This CDR3 is built from 15 residues. CDR3 coding DNA: TGTGCCAGCAGTTGGGCAGGGAGCGGGGCCAACGTCCTGACTTTC. Residues: CASSWAGSGANVLTF.